The 11 T cell receptor beta chains below all came from one sample that was sequenced in a study of T cell responses to AZD1222 COVID-19 vaccine. Libraries were prepared by immunoSEQ multiplex PCR; TCRdb keeps only in-frame clonotypes and omits some of them. The table includes over 150,000 clones, roughly nine tenths detected once. The material sequenced was peripheral blood, taken on day 0 of AZD1222 vaccination. These receptors were obtained from an adult in good health.

The genes are TRBV19 and TRBJ2-1; D possibly corresponds to TRBD1 (7 bases). The CDR3 consists of 16 residues. Germline V CDR1 and CDR2: LNHDA, SQIVND (reference sequence). Trimming shortened V by 2 bases and J by 6 bases, and 17 bases separated the two germline ends. The CDR3 loop reads CASSIWGARQGNEQFF. In DNA form, the CDR3 reads TGTGCCAGTAGTATATGGGGGGCTAGACAGGGCAATGAGCAGTTCTTC. The variable domain in full, with the rest retrieved from reference TRBV19 and TRBJ2-1, is DGGITQSPKYLFRKEGQNVTLSCEQNLNHDAMYWYRQDPGQGLRLIYYSQIVNDFQKGDIAEGYSVSREKKESFPLTVTSAQKNPTAFYLCASSIWGARQGNEQFFGPGTRLTVL.

This chain links TRBV13 with TRBJ1-1; 8 nucleotides match TRBD1. The CDR3 totals 14 residues. The V gene's germline CDR1 is PRHDT and CDR2 FYEKMQ (reference sequence). After removal of 3 bases from V and 2 bases from J, the junction contained 2 bases not matched to a gene. The CDR3 loop is CASSFGQGNTEAFF. For the CDR3, the DNA is TGTGCCAGCAGCTTCGGACAGGGCAACACTGAAGCTTTCTTT.

This chain connects TRBV9 to TRBJ2-5, with 8 bases aligning to TRBD2. The CDR3 extends over 13 amino acids. Germline CDR1 SGDLS, CDR2 YYNGEE. V was clipped by 3 bases and J by 5 bases; unmatched bases: 3. The CDR3 loop is CASSAGGGETQYF. CDR3 nucleotide sequence: TGTGCCAGCAGCGCAGGCGGGGGGGAGACCCAGTACTTC.

V usage is TRBV5-5 and J usage is TRBJ2-7, with TRBD2 matching 9 bases. The CDR3 spans 15 residues. The V and J ends lost 2 bases and 3 bases, in that order; junction bases with no gene match: 6. Germline V gives CDR1 SGHKS, CDR2 YYEKEE (reference sequence). The DNA for the CDR3 is TGTGCCAGCAGCTTCTTAGCGGGGGTTCTCTACGAGCAGTACTTC. Protein product: CASSFLAGVLYEQYF.

The chain couples TRBV5-1 to TRBJ1-1; 7 nucleotides align to TRBD1. The V and J ends lost 0 bases and 0 bases, in that order; junction bases with no gene match: 2. Looked up from germline, CDR1 is SGHRS and CDR2 is YFSETQ. CDR3 size: 15 residues. The CDR3 DNA is TGCGCCAGCAGCTTGGCCGGGACAGTGAACACTGAAGCTTTCTTT. Amino acid sequence: CASSLAGTVNTEAFF.

The CDR3 DNA sequence: TGTGCCAGCAGCTTGCGGGACAGGGGGCTCTATGGCTACACCTTC. It codes for CASSLRDRGLYGYTF. This chain uses TRBV5-6 with TRBJ1-2, with TRBD1 matching 12 bases. V lost 1 base and J lost 4; bases outside the gene matches: 2. Germline V gene sequence: CDR1 SGHDT, CDR2 YYEEEE. The CDR3 length is 15 residues. Full variable domain (outside the CDR3, taken from reference TRBV5-6 and TRBJ1-2): DAGVTQSPTHLIKTRGQQVTLRCSPKSGHDTVSWYQQALGQGPQFIFQYYEEEERQRGNFPDRFSGHQFPNYSSELNVNALLLGDSALYLCASSLRDRGLYGYTFGSGTRLTVV.

V is TRBV7-2 and J is TRBJ1-5; D is ambiguous. Germline V gives CDR1 SGHTA, CDR2 FQGNSA. This CDR3 contains 17 residues. Trimming removed 0 bases at V and 0 bases at J, with 12 bases between. As DNA, the CDR3 is TGTGCCAGCAGCTTAGCGGCTCGGGTAGATAGCAATCAGCCCCAGCATTTT. Translated, it gives CASSLAARVDSNQPQHF.

The V and J genes are TRBV14 and TRBJ1-2; D is possibly TRBD1 (5 bases). The CDR3 runs 15 residues. Trimming removed 0 bases from V and 4 bases from J, with 12 bases in between. Looked up from germline, CDR1 is SGHDN and CDR2 is FVKESK. The CDR3 nucleotides read TGTGCCAGCAGCCAAGATTGGGGACGGAGCTATGGCTACACCTTC. Translation: CASSQDWGRSYGYTF.

V usage is TRBV10-2 and J usage is TRBJ2-6; 8 bases line up with TRBD1. CDR1 and CDR2 (germline): WSHSY, SAAADI. This CDR3 has 17 residues. The junction had 8 bases not matched to a gene; V was cut back by 3 bases and J by 4 bases. CDR3 coding DNA: TGCGCCAGCAGTGATCCGGGACAGGCTGCCGGGGCCAACGTCCTGACTTTC. Translated: CASSDPGQAAGANVLTF.

With respect to this clone: Mismatch with germline at one junction end may stem from a read error. The chain uses TRBV28 and TRBJ2-7; either TRBD1 or TRBD2 may supply D (6 bases each). The CDR3 totals 11 residues. CDR1 is MDHEN, CDR2 SYDVKM, per germline. This chain's CDR3 is CASRGGQSPQF. The CDR3 bases are TGTGCCAGCAGGGGAGGACAGTCCCCACAGTTC. Using reference TRBV28 and TRBJ2-7 for the parts outside the CDR3, the full variable domain is DVKVTQSSRYLVKRTGEKVFLECVQDMDHENMFWYRQDPGLGLRLIYFSYDVKMKEKGDIPEGYSVSREKKERFSLILESASTNQTSMYLCASRGGQSPQFGPGTRLTVT.

V gene TRBV11-3 combines with J gene TRBJ2-1, with TRBD1 identical over 11 bases. The germline V gene encodes CDR1 SGHNT and CDR2 YENEEA. CDR3 size: 18 residues. Unmatched junction bases numbered 11, after V lost 5 bases and J lost 2 bases. The CDR3 here is CASSPSTGTGGTYNEQFF. As DNA, the CDR3 is TGTGCCAGCAGCCCCTCAACCGGGACAGGGGGAACCTACAATGAGCAGTTCTTC. The full variable domain, rest sourced from reference TRBV11-3 and TRBJ2-1, is EAGVVQSPRYKIIEKKQPVAFWCNPISGHNTLYWYLQNLGQGPELLIRYENEEAVDDSQLPKDRFSAERLKGVDSTLKIQPAELGDSAVYLCASSPSTGTGGTYNEQFFGPGTRLTVL.